A selection of T cell receptor beta chains follows, all from one sample in a study of T cells in localized non-small cell lung cancer. Sequenced by immunoSEQ multiplex PCR; TCRdb stores in-frame clones only, minus some. The table lists 45,000 to 60,000 clones, roughly nine tenths of them singletons. The starting material was PBMCs, obtained before any cancer treatment. The origin of the receptors is a man aged 35 to 70 with stage II lung adenocarcinoma. CDR3s include the opening cysteine and the closing phenylalanine or tryptophan. The D gene is left open where the match is weak. The listing skips clone size in some rows; elsewhere it reads once, few, many or a size class.

j_gene,v_gene,abundance,d_gene,CDR3aa,CDR3nt
TRBJ1-1,TRBV19,.,.,CASSPQKRAGNTEAFF,TGTGCCAGTAGTCCACAGAAAAGGGCAGGGAACACTGAAGCTTTCTTT
TRBJ1-1,TRBV30,.,.,CAWSGGVLMNTEAFF,TGTGCCTGGAGTGGAGGCGTACTCATGAACACTGAAGCTTTCTTT
TRBJ2-5,TRBV14,.,.,CASSQDITRVETQYF,TGTGCCAGCAGCCAAGATATTACCAGGGTTGAGACCCAGTACTTC
TRBJ2-1,TRBV5-1,.,.,CASSPDRPDNEQFF,TGCGCCAGCAGCCCCGATCGACCCGACAATGAGCAGTTCTTC
TRBJ2-1,TRBV27,once,TRBD2,CASSPGTSGYNEQFF,TGTGCCAGCAGCCCCGGGACTAGCGGATACAATGAGCAGTTCTTC
TRBJ1-1,TRBV5-1,.,.,CASSPGGDRLMNTEAFF,TGCGCCAGCAGCCCCGGGGGCGATCGATTGATGAACACTGAAGCTTTCTTT
TRBJ2-5,TRBV30,.,.,CAQGLETQYF,TGTGCTCAGGGGTTGGAGACCCAGTACTTC
TRBJ1-2,TRBV4-1,.,.,CASSQGTTFQGDGAYGYTF,TGCGCCAGCAGCCAAGGGACCACCTTCCAGGGAGACGGAGCCTATGGCTACACCTTC
TRBJ1-6,TRBV28,once,TRBD1,CASSSPAHRGGNSPLHF,TGTGCCAGCAGTTCCCCCGCGCACAGGGGGGGTAATTCACCCCTCCACTTT
TRBJ1-1,TRBV30,few,.,CAWEQDFTEAFF,TGTGCCTGGGAACAGGACTTCACTGAAGCTTTCTTT
TRBJ2-6,TRBV12-5,.,.,CASGLSGANVLTF,TGTGCTAGTGGCCTCTCTGGGGCCAACGTCCTGACTTTC
TRBJ2-3,TRBV27,.,.,CASTPGFTDTQYF,TGTGCCAGCACCCCAGGTTTCACAGATACGCAGTATTTT
TRBJ1-1,TRBV5-1,.,.,CASSRAGADTEAFF,TGCGCCAGCAGCCGAGCCGGTGCGGACACTGAAGCTTTCTTT
TRBJ2-3,TRBV7-9,.,.,CASSSPTLTDTQYF,TGTGCCAGCAGCTCTCCGACCCTCACAGATACGCAGTATTTT
TRBJ1-3,TRBV19,.,.,CASSIRPNRDSGNTIYF,TGTGCCAGTAGTATTCGCCCTAACCGGGACTCTGGAAACACCATATATTTT
TRBJ2-5,TRBV19,.,.,CASSMGSGRGETQYF,TGTGCCAGTAGTATGGGATCGGGACGGGGAGAGACCCAGTACTTC
TRBJ1-1,TRBV2,once,TRBD1,CASSAQGAFTEAFF,TGTGCCAGCAGCGCACAGGGGGCCTTCACTGAAGCTTTCTTT
TRBJ1-1,TRBV19,.,.,CASSRLGGDARMNTEAFF,TGTGCCAGTAGTAGGTTAGGTGGGGATGCTAGAATGAACACTGAAGCTTTCTTT
TRBJ1-1,TRBV19,.,.,CASNPGRMNTEAFF,TGTGCCAGTAACCCGGGACGGATGAACACTGAAGCTTTCTTT
TRBJ1-5,TRBV28,.,TRBD1,CASSLGQGTQPQHF,TGTGCCAGCAGTTTGGGACAGGGGACACAGCCCCAGCATTTT
TRBJ2-6,TRBV19,.,.,CASRRDSGANVLTF,TGTGCCAGTAGAAGGGACTCTGGGGCCAACGTTCTGACTTTC
TRBJ2-7,TRBV5-4,.,TRBD1,CASSLAGDRVYEQYF,TGTGCCAGCAGCTTGGCCGGTGACAGGGTCTACGAGCAGTACTTC
TRBJ2-2,TRBV19,few,TRBD2,CARKGLAGNTGELFF,TGTGCCAGGAAAGGACTAGCAGGGAACACCGGGGAGCTGTTTTTT
TRBJ2-5,TRBV25-1,.,TRBD1,CASSSGTGGFETQYF,TGTGCCAGCAGCTCCGGGACAGGGGGTTTTGAGACCCAGTACTTC
TRBJ1-6,TRBV6-5,once,.,CASRPPGTILAPLHF,TGTGCCAGCAGACCTCCCGGGACTATTCTGGCGCCCCTCCACTTT
TRBJ2-2,TRBV7-3,.,.,CASSMSTRNTGELFF,TGTGCCAGTAGTATGTCGACTCGGAACACCGGGGAGCTGTTTTTT
TRBJ1-6,TRBV6-4,.,.,CASSDPIEQGRWSPLHF,TGTGCCAGCAGTGACCCAATAGAACAGGGAAGGTGGTCACCCCTCCACTTT
TRBJ1-2,TRBV5-5,.,.,CASSLIPQDDGYTF,TGTGCCAGCAGCTTGATACCGCAAGACGATGGCTACACCTTC
TRBJ1-5,TRBV7-3,few,TRBD1,CASSTATGRNQPQHF,TGTGCCAGCAGCACCGCGACAGGGCGGAATCAGCCCCAGCATTTT
TRBJ2-6,TRBV29-1,.,.,CSVLAASGANVLTF,TGCAGCGTTCTTGCTGCTTCTGGGGCCAACGTCCTGACTTTC
TRBJ2-1,TRBV19,.,TRBD1,CASNYDRGLGEQFF,TGTGCCAGTAACTACGACAGGGGGCTAGGTGAGCAGTTCTTC
TRBJ2-2,TRBV5-8,.,.,CATGEENTGELFF,TGTGCCACCGGGGAGGAGAACACCGGGGAGCTGTTTTTT
TRBJ1-3,TRBV19,.,.,CASSIVASGNTIYF,TGTGCCAGTAGTATAGTGGCATCAGGAAACACCATATATTTT
TRBJ1-3,TRBV7-9,.,.,CASSLSLPGNTIYF,TGTGCCAGCAGCTTGTCCCTTCCTGGAAACACCATATATTTT
TRBJ1-1,TRBV19,.,TRBD1,CASSMPGGMNTEAFF,TGTGCCAGTAGTATGCCAGGGGGAATGAACACTGAAGCTTTCTTT
TRBJ2-1,TRBV6-1,few,.,CASSEGSRAGLDNEQFF,TGTGCCAGCAGTGAAGGTTCGAGGGCAGGGCTGGACAATGAGCAGTTCTTC
TRBJ2-2,TRBV7-2,.,.,CASSQEGDTGELFF,TGTGCCAGCAGCCAAGAGGGAGACACCGGGGAGCTGTTTTTT
TRBJ1-3,TRBV9,once,.,CASSVEGRAGNTIYF,TGTGCCAGCAGCGTAGAAGGGAGGGCTGGAAACACCATATATTTT
TRBJ1-1,TRBV7-2,few,.,CASSSTRGTEAFF,TGTGCCAGCAGCTCAACCCGGGGCACTGAAGCTTTCTTT
TRBJ2-5,TRBV5-1,.,TRBD1,CASSSTLDRAGTQYF,TGCGCCAGCAGCTCGACCCTGGACAGGGCTGGGACCCAGTACTTC
TRBJ1-4,TRBV9,.,.,CASSVAFGEPNEKLFF,TGTGCCAGCAGCGTAGCTTTCGGGGAACCTAATGAAAAACTGTTTTTT
TRBJ2-2,TRBV18,.,.,CASSTEGATGELFF,TGTGCCAGCTCAACGGAGGGGGCCACCGGGGAGCTGTTTTTT
TRBJ2-1,TRBV25-1,once,.,CASKGAGYNEQFF,TGTGCCAGCAAGGGGGCGGGGTACAATGAGCAGTTCTTC
TRBJ1-1,TRBV7-9,.,.,CASSPRGAQAFF,TGTGCCAGCAGCCCCCGAGGGGCTCAAGCTTTCTTT